This T cell receptor beta chain was recovered during a study of blood T cells in healthy people across ages. The CDR3 consists of 12 residues. CDR1 and CDR2 from the germline V gene are SEHNR and FQNEAQ (reference sequence). Trimming took off 3 bases at V and 6 bases at J, with 6 bases between the two ends. Using a J-beta primer mix together with a sample-barcoded 5' primer, a second PCR was run for roughly 6 to 11 cycles. MiXCR, run by TCRdb on the 5' RACE reads, gives a single entry per CDR3 protein. This table has over 600,000 distinct CDR3 sequences, around 50% appearing once. Specimen: blood. This TCR came from a man aged 35 to 55 in good health. The V and J genes are TRBV7-9 and TRBJ2-1; D gene uncertain. The CDR3 region is CASSFSVNEQFF. Here the CDR3 DNA reads TGTGCCAGCAGCTTTTCGGTCAATGAGCAGTTCTTC.